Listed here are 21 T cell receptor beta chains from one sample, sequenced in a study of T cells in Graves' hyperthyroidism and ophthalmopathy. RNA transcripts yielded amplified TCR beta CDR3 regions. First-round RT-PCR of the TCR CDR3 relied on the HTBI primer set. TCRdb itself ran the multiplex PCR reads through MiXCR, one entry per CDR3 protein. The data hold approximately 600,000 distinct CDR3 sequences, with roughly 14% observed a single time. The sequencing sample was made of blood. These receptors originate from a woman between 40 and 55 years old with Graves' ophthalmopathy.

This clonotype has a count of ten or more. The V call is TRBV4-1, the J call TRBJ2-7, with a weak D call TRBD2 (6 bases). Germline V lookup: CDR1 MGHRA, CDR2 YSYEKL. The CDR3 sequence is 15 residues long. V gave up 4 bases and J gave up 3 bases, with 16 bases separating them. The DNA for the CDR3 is TGCGCCAGCAGCCGTGGCGGGGAGTCTTTCTACGAGCAGTACTTC. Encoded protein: CASSRGGESFYEQYF.

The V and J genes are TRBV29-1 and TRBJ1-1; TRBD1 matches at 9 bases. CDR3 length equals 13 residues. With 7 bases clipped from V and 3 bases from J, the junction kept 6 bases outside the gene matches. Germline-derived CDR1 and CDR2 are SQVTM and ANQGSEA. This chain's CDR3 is CSADRDRDTEAFF. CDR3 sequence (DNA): TGCAGCGCCGACCGGGACAGGGACACTGAAGCTTTCTTT.

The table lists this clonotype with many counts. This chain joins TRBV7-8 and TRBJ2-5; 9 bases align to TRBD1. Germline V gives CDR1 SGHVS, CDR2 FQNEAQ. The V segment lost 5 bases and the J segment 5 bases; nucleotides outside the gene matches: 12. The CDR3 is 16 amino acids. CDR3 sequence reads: CASSKDRGRLRETQYF. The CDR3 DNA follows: TGTGCCAGCAGCAAGGACAGGGGTCGTCTCCGGGAGACCCAGTACTTC.

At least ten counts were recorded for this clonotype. CDR3 nucleotide sequence: TGTGCCAGCAAAACCGGGGCCGGGGCCGGGGAGCTGTTTTTT. Encoded protein: CASKTGAGAGELFF. The V gene is TRBV27, the J gene TRBJ2-2; perhaps D is TRBD1 or TRBD2 (5 bases each). The CDR3 runs to 14 residues. CDR1 is MNHEY, CDR2 SMNVEV, per germline (reference sequence). Between the trimmed V and J ends, which lost 7 bases and 6 bases, there was a span of 15 bases.

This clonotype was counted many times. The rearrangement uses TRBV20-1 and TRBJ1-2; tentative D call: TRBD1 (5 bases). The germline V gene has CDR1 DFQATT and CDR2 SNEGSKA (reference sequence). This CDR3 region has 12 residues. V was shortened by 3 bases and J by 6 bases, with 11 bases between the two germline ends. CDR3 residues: CSASLGGNGYTF. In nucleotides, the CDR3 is TGCAGTGCTAGTTTGGGGGGTAATGGCTACACCTTC.

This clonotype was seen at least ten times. As DNA, the CDR3 is TGTGCCAGCAGTTTTTCGGGGTTAAACATTCAGTACTTC. This encodes CASSFSGLNIQYF. The chain joins TRBV2 to TRBJ2-4, with D tentatively TRBD2 (5 bases). This CDR3 contains 13 residues. V was trimmed by 5 bases and J by 6 bases, leaving 11 bases between them. Germline assignment: CDR1 SNHLY and CDR2 FYNNEI.

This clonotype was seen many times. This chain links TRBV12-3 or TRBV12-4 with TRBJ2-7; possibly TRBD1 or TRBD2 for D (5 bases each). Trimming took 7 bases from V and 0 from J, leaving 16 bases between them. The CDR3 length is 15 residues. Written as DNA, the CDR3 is TGTGCCAGCACTACGGCCGGGACCCTCTCCTACGAGCAGTACTTC. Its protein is CASTTAGTLSYEQYF.

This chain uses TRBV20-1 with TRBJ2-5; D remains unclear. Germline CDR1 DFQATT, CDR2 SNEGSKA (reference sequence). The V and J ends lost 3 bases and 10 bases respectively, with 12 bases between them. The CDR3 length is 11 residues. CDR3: CSASPTLDQYF. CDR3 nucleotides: TGCAGTGCTAGCCCGACCTTGGACCAGTACTTC.

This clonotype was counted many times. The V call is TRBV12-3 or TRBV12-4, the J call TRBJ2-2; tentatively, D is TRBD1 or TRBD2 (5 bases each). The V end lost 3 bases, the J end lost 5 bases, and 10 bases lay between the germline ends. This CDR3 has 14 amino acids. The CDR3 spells CASSFWDGTGELFF. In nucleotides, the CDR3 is TGTGCCAGCAGTTTTTGGGACGGGACCGGGGAGCTGTTTTTT.

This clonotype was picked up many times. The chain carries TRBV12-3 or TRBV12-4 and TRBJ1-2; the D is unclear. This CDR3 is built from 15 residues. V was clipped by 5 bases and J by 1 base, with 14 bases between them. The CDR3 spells CASSPRRLNNYGYTF. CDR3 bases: TGTGCCAGCAGTCCCCGGAGGCTCAATAACTATGGCTACACCTTC.

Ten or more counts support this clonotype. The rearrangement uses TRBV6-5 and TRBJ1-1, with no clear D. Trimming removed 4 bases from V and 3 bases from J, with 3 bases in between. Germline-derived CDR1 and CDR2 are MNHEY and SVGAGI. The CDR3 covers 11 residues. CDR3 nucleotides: TGTGCCAGCAGTTTTGACACTGAAGCTTTCTTT. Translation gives CASSFDTEAFF.

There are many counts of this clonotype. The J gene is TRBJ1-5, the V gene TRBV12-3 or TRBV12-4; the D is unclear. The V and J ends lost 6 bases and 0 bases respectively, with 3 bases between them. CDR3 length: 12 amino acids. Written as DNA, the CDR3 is TGTGCCAGCAGAAATAGCAATCAGCCCCAGCATTTT. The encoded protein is CASRNSNQPQHF.

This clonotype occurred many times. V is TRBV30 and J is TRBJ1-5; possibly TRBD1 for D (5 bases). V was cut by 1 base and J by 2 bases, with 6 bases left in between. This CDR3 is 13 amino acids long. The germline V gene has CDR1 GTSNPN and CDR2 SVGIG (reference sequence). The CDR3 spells CAWSGGGNQPQHF. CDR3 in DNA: TGTGCCTGGAGTGGAGGGGGCAATCAGCCCCAGCATTTT.

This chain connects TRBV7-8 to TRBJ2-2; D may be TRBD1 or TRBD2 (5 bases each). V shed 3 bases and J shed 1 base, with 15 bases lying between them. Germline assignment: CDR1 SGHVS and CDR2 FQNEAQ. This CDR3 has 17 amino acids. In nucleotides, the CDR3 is TGTGCCAGCAGCTTCCCGCCGGGGCTCGAGAACACCGGGGAGCTGTTTTTT. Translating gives CASSFPPGLENTGELFF.

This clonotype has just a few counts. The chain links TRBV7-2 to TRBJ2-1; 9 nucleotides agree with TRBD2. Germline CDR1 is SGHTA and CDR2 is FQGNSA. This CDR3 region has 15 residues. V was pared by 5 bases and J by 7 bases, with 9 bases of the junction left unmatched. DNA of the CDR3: TGTGCCAGCAGCCGTCATAGCGGGAGCGGGAATGAGCAGTTCTTC. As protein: CASSRHSGSGNEQFF. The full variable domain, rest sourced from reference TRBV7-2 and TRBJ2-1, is GAGVSQSPSNKVTEKGKDVELRCDPISGHTALYWYRQSLGQGLEFLIYFQGNSAPDKSGLPSDRFSAERTGGSVSTLTIQRTQQEDSAVYLCASSRHSGSGNEQFFGPGTRLTVL.

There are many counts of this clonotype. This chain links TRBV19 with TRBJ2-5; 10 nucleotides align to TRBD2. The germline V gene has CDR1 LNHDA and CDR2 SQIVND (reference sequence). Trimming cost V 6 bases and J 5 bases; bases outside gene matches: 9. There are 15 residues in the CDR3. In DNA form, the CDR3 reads TGTGCCAGTAGGGCAGGGACTAGCGCTCTGGAGACCCAGTACTTC. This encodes CASRAGTSALETQYF.

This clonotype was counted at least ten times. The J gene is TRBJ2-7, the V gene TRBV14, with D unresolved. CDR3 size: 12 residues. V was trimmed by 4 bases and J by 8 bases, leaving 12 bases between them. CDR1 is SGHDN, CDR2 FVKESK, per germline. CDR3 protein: CASSLTGPQQYF. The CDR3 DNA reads TGTGCCAGCAGCCTTACCGGGCCGCAGCAGTACTTC.

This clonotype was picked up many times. This CDR3 is CASSLGGVYEQYF. The CDR3 bases are TGTGCCAGCAGTTTGGGGGGGGTCTACGAGCAGTACTTC. The rearrangement uses TRBV28 and TRBJ2-7; 7 nucleotides agree with TRBD2. Germline-derived CDR1 and CDR2 are MDHEN and SYDVKM. The CDR3 is 13 residues long. Unmatched junction bases numbered 2, after V lost 3 bases and J lost 3 bases. Full variable domain (remainder filled in from reference TRBV28 and TRBJ2-7): DVKVTQSSRYLVKRTGEKVFLECVQDMDHENMFWYRQDPGLGLRLIYFSYDVKMKEKGDIPEGYSVSREKKERFSLILESASTNQTSMYLCASSLGGVYEQYFGPGTRLTVT.

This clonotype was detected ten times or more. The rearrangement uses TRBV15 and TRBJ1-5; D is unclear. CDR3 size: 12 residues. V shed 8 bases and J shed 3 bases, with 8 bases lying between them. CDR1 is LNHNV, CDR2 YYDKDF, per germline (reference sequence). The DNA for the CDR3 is TGTGCCACCTCAGAGGACAATCAGCCCCAGCATTTT. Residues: CATSEDNQPQHF.

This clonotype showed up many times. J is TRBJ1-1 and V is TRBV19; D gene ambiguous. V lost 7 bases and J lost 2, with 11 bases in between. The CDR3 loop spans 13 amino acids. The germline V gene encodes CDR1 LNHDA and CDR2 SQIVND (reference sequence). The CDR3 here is CASTIRVNTEAFF. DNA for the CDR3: TGTGCCAGTACAATAAGAGTTAACACTGAAGCTTTCTTT.

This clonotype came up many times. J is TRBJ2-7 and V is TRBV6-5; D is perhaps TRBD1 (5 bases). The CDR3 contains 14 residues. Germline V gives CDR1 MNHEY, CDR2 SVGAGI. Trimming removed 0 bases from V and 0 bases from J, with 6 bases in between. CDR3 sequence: CASSYSDSSYEQYF. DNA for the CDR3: TGTGCCAGCAGTTACTCTGACAGCTCCTACGAGCAGTACTTC.